What follows are 5 T cell receptor beta chains derived from one specimen sequenced in a study of T cells in Graves' hyperthyroidism and ophthalmopathy. Regions amplified from RNA transcripts were the TCR beta CDR3 regions. During a first-round RT-PCR of the TCR CDR3, the HTBI primer set was used. TCRdb re-analysed the multiplex PCR reads in MiXCR, keeping a single row per CDR3 protein. The table has about 590,000 distinct CDR3 sequences, around 14% seen once; the top ten hold around 7%. The sequencing input was blood. These receptors came from a woman under 30 with Graves' ophthalmopathy.

This clonotype showed up just a few times. The V and J genes are TRBV19 and TRBJ2-7; TRBD1 might be the D (6 bases). Germline assignment: CDR1 LNHDA and CDR2 SQIVND (reference sequence). There are 15 residues in the CDR3. Trimming removed 6 bases from V and 5 bases from J, with 20 bases in between. This CDR3 reads CASRGHNPRMDEQYF. The CDR3 DNA is TGTGCCAGTAGGGGACACAACCCCCGGATGGACGAGCAGTACTTC.

The table lists this clonotype with many counts. The chain is built from TRBV9 and TRBJ1-1; D unclear. This CDR3 is 14 amino acids long. Germline CDR1 is SGDLS and CDR2 is YYNGEE. V lost 3 bases and J lost 4, with 13 bases in between. This chain's CDR3 is CASSASVLTTEAFF. CDR3 nucleotides: TGTGCCAGCAGCGCCTCTGTCCTGACCACTGAAGCTTTCTTT.

V usage is TRBV4-3 and J usage is TRBJ1-5; TRBD1 is a possible D gene (5 bases). This CDR3 spans 16 amino acids. Germline CDR1 reads LGHNA; CDR2 reads YSLEER. Trimming left V 0 bases short and J 2 bases short, with 11 bases between. The chain's CDR3 is CASSQDSQGGNQPQHF. The CDR3 bases are TGCGCCAGCAGCCAAGATAGCCAGGGCGGCAATCAGCCCCAGCATTTT.

This chain uses TRBV28 with TRBJ2-2, with TRBD1 as a possible D gene (5 bases). The germline V gene encodes CDR1 MDHEN and CDR2 SYDVKM. CDR3 length equals 14 residues. Trimming took off 3 bases at V and 8 bases at J, with 13 bases between the two ends. CDR3 nucleotide sequence: TGTGCCAGCAGTTTTGACAGCTCGTCGGGGGAGCTGTTTTTT. Translating gives CASSFDSSSGELFF.

There are many counts of this clonotype. The chain links TRBV27 to TRBJ2-2; TRBD2 matches 10 bases. CDR1 is MNHEY, CDR2 SMNVEV, per germline (reference sequence). Trimming took 5 bases from V and 1 from J; bases not matched to a gene: 13. The CDR3 runs to 19 residues. The CDR3 DNA is TGTGCCAGCAGTACGTGGTCTAGCGGGAGTTGGGTGAACACCGGGGAGCTGTTTTTT. Its translation is CASSTWSSGSWVNTGELFF.